This passage covers 18 T cell receptor beta chains from one sample sequenced in a study of control samples from healthy donors and cancer patients. Assay: immunoSEQ multiplex PCR; the TCRdb copy retains only in-frame clones and omits some. The sample lists roughly 130,000 clones; roughly 84% were seen once. Sequenced: blood. The receptors here all came from a man aged 50 to 59 in good health.

The chain recombines TRBV30 with TRBJ2-3, with D possibly being TRBD2 (5 bases). The ends were cut back, 5 bases at V and 9 bases at J, with 12 bases in the middle. Germline V CDR1 and CDR2: GTSNPN, SVGIG (reference sequence). This CDR3 is built from 11 residues. The CDR3 nucleotides read TGTGCCTGGCGCCCGGGGTCCACGCAGTATTTT. Translated: CAWRPGSTQYF.

This clone has only one observation. The rearrangement joins TRBV10-3 to TRBJ1-2; unclear D gene. CDR1 is ENHRY, CDR2 SYGVKD, per germline. V lost 2 bases and J lost 8, with 15 bases in between. This CDR3 spans 14 amino acids. CDR3 in DNA: TGTGCCATCAGTGAGGGCAACTCGAGAGGGGGCTACACCTTC. Amino acids: CAISEGNSRGGYTF.

V and J are TRBV5-1 and TRBJ2-3; 9 nucleotides match TRBD2. J lost 2 bases, V lost 4 bases, and 8 bases had no gene match. The CDR3 runs to 16 residues. CDR1 and CDR2 (germline): SGHRS, YFSETQ. The CDR3 region is CASSRGSGGSTDTQYF. The DNA for the CDR3 is TGCGCCAGCAGCAGGGGTAGCGGGGGATCCACAGATACGCAGTATTTT.

The chain carries TRBV5-4 and TRBJ2-7, with D perhaps matching TRBD1 or TRBD2 (5 bases each). There are 15 residues in the CDR3. Trimming stripped 2 bases from V and 2 bases from J, with 14 bases between. CDR1 and CDR2 (germline): SGHNT, YYREEE (reference sequence). The CDR3 region has the DNA TGTGCCAGCAGCTTACCCCGGGACGGACCCTACGAGCAGTACTTC. It codes for CASSLPRDGPYEQYF.

The V call is TRBV4-2, the J call TRBJ2-2; D gene unclear. V was clipped by 3 bases and J by 5 bases, with 4 bases between them. The CDR3 is made up of 12 amino acids. Germline assignment: CDR1 LGHNA and CDR2 YNFKEQ. As DNA, the CDR3 is TGTGCCAGCAGCCACAATACCGGGGAGCTGTTTTTT. Residues: CASSHNTGELFF.

This sequence joins TRBV30 and TRBJ1-1; D gene unclear. Germline assignment: CDR1 GTSNPN and CDR2 SVGIG (reference sequence). Trimming stripped 0 bases from V and 7 bases from J, with 9 bases between. This CDR3 region has 12 residues. This CDR3 reads CAWSVMDFEAFF. In DNA form, the CDR3 reads TGTGCCTGGAGTGTAATGGATTTTGAAGCTTTCTTT.

The rearrangement uses TRBV7-6 and TRBJ2-7; D remains ambiguous. Germline loops: CDR1 SGHVS, CDR2 FNYEAQ. CDR3 length: 15 residues. Trimming took off 5 bases at V and 3 bases at J, with 17 bases between the two ends. DNA of the CDR3: TGTGCCAGCAGCCCCTTCCCCTTAAAACGCTACGAGCAGTACTTC. Encoded protein: CASSPFPLKRYEQYF.

The rearrangement joins TRBV28 to TRBJ2-3, with D uncertain. The CDR3 is 10 amino acids. Germline V gene sequence: CDR1 MDHEN, CDR2 SYDVKM. The V end lost 6 bases, the J end lost 7 bases, and 5 bases lay between the germline ends. CDR3 sequence reads: CASSSNTQYF. The CDR3 bases are TGTGCCAGCAGCTCTAATACGCAGTATTTT.

The sample holds one count of this clone. This chain uses TRBV30 with TRBJ1-3; no firm D call. V was pared by 0 bases and J by 0 bases, with 6 bases between. The germline CDR1 and CDR2 sequences are GTSNPN and SVGIG (reference sequence). The CDR3 runs to 14 residues. CDR3 protein: CAWSVSDSGNTIYF. CDR3 coding DNA: TGTGCCTGGAGTGTATCGGACTCTGGAAACACCATATATTTT.

This clone was detected only once. The chain has TRBV28 and TRBJ1-1; 8 bases fit TRBD1. V was pared by 4 bases and J by 3 bases, with 4 bases of the junction left unmatched. Germline V gene data show CDR1 as MDHEN and CDR2 as SYDVKM. The CDR3 is 14 amino acids. In DNA form, the CDR3 reads TGTGCCAGCAGTTCCCGGACAGGGCACACTGAAGCTTTCTTT. This codes for CASSSRTGHTEAFF.

This clone showed up just once. The rearrangement joins TRBV5-1 to TRBJ2-1; tentatively, D is TRBD1 or TRBD2 (5 bases each). CDR3 length equals 15 residues. V was cut by 0 bases and J by 8 bases, with 15 bases left in between. Germline V gene data show CDR1 as SGHRS and CDR2 as YFSETQ. The CDR3 sequence: CASSLVVRGVDEQFF. In DNA form, the CDR3 reads TGCGCCAGCAGCTTGGTGGTCCGAGGGGTCGATGAGCAGTTCTTC.

The CDR3 sequence: CASSGGDGSLGTIYF. The CDR3 bases are TGTGCCAGCAGCGGGGGGGACGGCTCCTTGGGCACCATATATTTT. The chain links TRBV7-8 to TRBJ1-3; maybe TRBD1 (5 bases). Trimming cost V 5 bases and J 9 bases, with 20 bases left between them. CDR1 and CDR2 from the germline V gene are SGHVS and FQNEAQ. The length of the CDR3 is 15 residues.

J is TRBJ2-3 and V is TRBV18, with TRBD2 matching over 7 bases. With 1 base clipped from V and 3 bases from J, the junction kept 1 base outside the gene matches. The germline V gene has CDR1 KGHSH and CDR2 LQKENI. This CDR3 is 14 amino acids long. The CDR3 here is CASSPRGGTDTQYF. In DNA, the CDR3 is TGTGCCAGCTCACCACGGGGGGGTACAGATACGCAGTATTTT. Looking up the rest from reference TRBV18 and TRBJ2-3 gives the full variable domain: NAGVMQNPRHLVRRRGQEARLRCSPMKGHSHVYWYRQLPEEGLKFMVYLQKENIIDESGMPKERFSAEFPKEGPSILRIQQVVRGDSAAYFCASSPRGGTDTQYFGPGTRLTVL.

In its sample, this clone was seen once. J is TRBJ2-7 and V is TRBV6-5, with TRBD1 identical over 10 bases. Germline CDR1 and CDR2: MNHEY and SVGAGI. The CDR3 totals 14 residues. J lost 4 bases, V lost 5 bases, and 5 bases had no gene match. This CDR3 reads CASSTSGQGYEQYF. The CDR3, as DNA: TGTGCCAGCAGTACCTCGGGACAGGGGTACGAGCAGTACTTC.

The rearrangement uses TRBV5-4 and TRBJ2-2, with 7 bases identical to TRBD1. The ends lost 4 bases at V and 1 base at J; junction bases unmatched: 4. Germline V gene lookup returns CDR1 SGHNT and CDR2 YYREEE (reference sequence). CDR3 length equals 15 residues. CDR3 DNA: TGTGCCAGCAGCATGACAGGGTTGAACACCGGGGAGCTGTTTTTT. Translating gives CASSMTGLNTGELFF.

The chain has TRBV27 and TRBJ2-7; a weak D match, TRBD1 (6 bases). V gave up 5 bases and J gave up 2 bases, with 13 bases separating them. The CDR3 has 14 residues. From germline, CDR1 is MNHEY and CDR2 SMNVEV (reference sequence). The CDR3: CASSPRQETYEQYF. The CDR3 nucleotides are TGTGCCAGCAGTCCCCGACAGGAAACCTACGAGCAGTACTTC.

The chain links TRBV2 to TRBJ2-3, with 9 positions matching TRBD2. Germline CDR1 SNHLY, CDR2 FYNNEI. Trimming took 5 bases from V and 1 from J; bases not matched to a gene: 7. CDR3 length: 16 residues. The CDR3 region has the DNA TGTGCCAGCAGTTACGATATAGCGGGGGGCACAGATACGCAGTATTTT. It is translated as CASSYDIAGGTDTQYF.

J is TRBJ2-7 and V is TRBV10-3; perhaps TRBD2 as D (7 bases). CDR3 size: 14 residues. Trimming shortened V by 10 bases and J by 3 bases, and 19 bases separated the two germline ends. Per the germline V gene, CDR1 is ENHRY and CDR2 is SYGVKD. The CDR3 DNA follows: TGTGCCAGCGGGGGAGGGGGATTCGGCTACGAGCAGTACTTC. Residues: CASGGGGFGYEQYF.